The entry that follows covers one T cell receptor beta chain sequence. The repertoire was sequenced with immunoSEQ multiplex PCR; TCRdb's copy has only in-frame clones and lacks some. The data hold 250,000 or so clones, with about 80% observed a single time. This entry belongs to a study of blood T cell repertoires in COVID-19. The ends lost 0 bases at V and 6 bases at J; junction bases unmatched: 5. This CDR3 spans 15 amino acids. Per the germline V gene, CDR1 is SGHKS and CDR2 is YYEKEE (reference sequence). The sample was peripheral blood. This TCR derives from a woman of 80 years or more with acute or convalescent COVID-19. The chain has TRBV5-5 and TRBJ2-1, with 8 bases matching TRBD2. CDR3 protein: CASSLVNSGTNEQFF. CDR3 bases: TGTGCCAGCAGCTTGGTTAATAGCGGGACCAATGAGCAGTTCTTC.